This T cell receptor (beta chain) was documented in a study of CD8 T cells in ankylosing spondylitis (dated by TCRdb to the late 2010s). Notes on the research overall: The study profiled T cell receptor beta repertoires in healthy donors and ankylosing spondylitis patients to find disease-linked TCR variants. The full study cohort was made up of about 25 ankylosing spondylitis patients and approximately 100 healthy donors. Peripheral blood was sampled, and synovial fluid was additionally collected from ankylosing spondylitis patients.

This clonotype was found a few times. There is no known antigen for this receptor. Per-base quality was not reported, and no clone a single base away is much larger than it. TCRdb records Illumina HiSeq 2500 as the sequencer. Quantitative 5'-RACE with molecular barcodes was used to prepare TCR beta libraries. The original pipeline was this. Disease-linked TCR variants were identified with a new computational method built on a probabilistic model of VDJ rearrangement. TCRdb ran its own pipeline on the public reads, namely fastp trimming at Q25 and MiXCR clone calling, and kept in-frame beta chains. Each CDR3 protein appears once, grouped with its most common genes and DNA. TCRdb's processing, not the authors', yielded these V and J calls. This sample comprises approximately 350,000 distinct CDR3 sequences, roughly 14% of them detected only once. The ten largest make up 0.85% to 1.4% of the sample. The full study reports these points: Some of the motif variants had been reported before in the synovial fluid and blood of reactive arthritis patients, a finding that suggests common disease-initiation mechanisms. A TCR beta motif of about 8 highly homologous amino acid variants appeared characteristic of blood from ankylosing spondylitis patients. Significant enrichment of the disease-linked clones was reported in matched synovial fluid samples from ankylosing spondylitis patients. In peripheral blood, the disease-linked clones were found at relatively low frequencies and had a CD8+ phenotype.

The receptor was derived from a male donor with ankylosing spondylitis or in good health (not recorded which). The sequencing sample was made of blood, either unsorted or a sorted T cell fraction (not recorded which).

The base sequence is TGTGCCAGCAGCCAAGACACTAGCGGGAGCCATGAGCAGTTCTTC. This translates into CASSQDTSGSHEQFF. Recombination joined TRBV3-1 with TRBJ2-1; TRBD2 lines up with 11 middle nucleotides. CDR1 and CDR2 (LGHDT, YNNKEL) derive from the germline V gene (reference sequence). Trimming removed 0 bases from V and 8 bases from J; the gene matches leave 3 bases unexplained. The cysteine opens and the phenylalanine closes a CDR3 of 15 amino acids. The kept DNA is CDR3 alone, 45 bases in frame from the first base.